This T cell receptor (beta chain) was found in a study of blood T cell repertoires in COVID-19. At the level of the study: Spain, Italy and the United States supplied samples that represented acute and convalescent COVID-19. T cells, B-cell-depleted T cells, or PBMCs provided the cDNA or gDNA that served as material.

Original methodology: Nucleated cell counts were estimated from reference gene primer amplification. The method was immunoSEQ multiplex PCR; TCRdb's version includes in-frame clones alone and lacks a portion of them. V, J and clone size reflect that table, while D and trimming were determined from the DNA. The sample records a few hundred thousand clones, over 75% being singletons. This clone was picked up one time. This CDR3 comprises 13 residues. From germline, CDR1 is WNHNN and CDR2 SYGVQD (reference sequence). Unmatched junction bases numbered 6, after V lost 6 bases and J lost 6 bases. Sequencing used peripheral blood. The chain joins TRBV10-1 to TRBJ2-3; 7 bases fit TRBD2. The sequence came from a human donor in a cohort sampled during active COVID-19. The CDR3 here is CASRGRVADTQYF. CDR3 sequence (DNA): TGCGCCAGCAGAGGGAGGGTGGCCGATACGCAGTATTTT.